The next 10 T cell receptor beta chains were all read from a single sample in a study of shared clonotypes between healthy human individuals. Repertoires were generated with immunoSEQ multiplex PCR, while TCRdb's copy carries only in-frame clones and drops some. The data show a few hundred thousand clones, around 97% seen once. The sample taken for sequencing was naive CD4+ T cells sorted from blood. The subset: CD45RA+ positively selected. Receptors originate from a woman aged 25 to 39 in good health.

This chain links TRBV28 with TRBJ1-2; the D gene is possibly TRBD1 (5 bases). Between the trimmed V and J ends, which lost 1 base and 4 bases, there was a span of 13 bases. The CDR3 extends over 15 amino acids. CDR1 MDHEN and CDR2 SYDVKM come from the germline V gene. CDR3 DNA: TGTGCCAGCAGTTTATCCTCCCGGGACCTCTATGGCTACACCTTC. Amino acid sequence: CASSLSSRDLYGYTF.

The rearrangement joins TRBV19 to TRBJ1-3; D remains ambiguous. Deletions cut 6 bases from V and 0 bases from J, with 12 bases between. The CDR3 is 15 residues long. Germline CDR1 reads LNHDA; CDR2 reads SQIVND (reference sequence). In DNA form, the CDR3 reads TGTGCCAGTAGGCGCTCATCGAGCTCTGGAAACACCATATATTTT. As protein: CASRRSSSSGNTIYF.

The chain links TRBV5-1 to TRBJ2-2; D perhaps matches TRBD2 (6 bases). V lost 7 bases and J 2 bases, leaving 12 bases between the germline ends. The CDR3 is 14 residues long. CDR1 and CDR2 (germline): SGHRS, YFSETQ. The CDR3 loop is CASAGTANTGELFF. The CDR3 nucleotides read TGCGCCAGCGCGGGAACAGCAAACACCGGGGAGCTGTTTTTT.

This chain joins TRBV19 and TRBJ2-7; D is perhaps TRBD2 (6 bases). Looked up from germline, CDR1 is LNHDA and CDR2 is SQIVND (reference sequence). CDR3 length: 15 amino acids. V gave up 4 bases and J gave up 0 bases, with 13 bases separating them. The CDR3 nucleotides are TGTGCCAGTAGTACTGCGGGATACCGCTCCTACGAGCAGTACTTC. Translation: CASSTAGYRSYEQYF.

This rearrangement joins TRBV28 to TRBJ2-3, with D perhaps matching TRBD1 (5 bases). Germline V gene lookup returns CDR1 MDHEN and CDR2 SYDVKM. The V end lost 3 bases, the J end lost 4 bases, and 11 bases lay between the germline ends. This CDR3 region has 14 residues. CDR3 sequence reads: CASSLTQGADTQYF. CDR3 coding DNA: TGTGCCAGCAGTTTGACTCAGGGTGCAGATACGCAGTATTTT.

The rearrangement links TRBV19 to TRBJ2-5, with TRBD1 matching 8 bases. The CDR3 has 15 amino acids. Trimming removed 1 base from V and 4 bases from J; junction bases left unmatched: 5. Germline CDR1 LNHDA, CDR2 SQIVND (reference sequence). The CDR3 here is CASSIATGAGETQYF. DNA of the CDR3: TGTGCCAGTAGTATAGCGACAGGGGCGGGAGAGACCCAGTACTTC.

The V and J genes are TRBV4-2 and TRBJ1-4, with TRBD1 identical over 8 bases. The CDR3 is 15 amino acids. J gave up 4 bases and V 4 bases, and 5 bases lay outside the gene matches. The V gene's germline CDR1 is LGHNA and CDR2 YNFKEQ. CDR3 DNA sequence: TGTGCCAGCAGCCGGCCGGGACAGGATAATGAAAAACTGTTTTTT. It translates to CASSRPGQDNEKLFF.

The chain uses TRBV11-2 and TRBJ2-7; a possible D gene is TRBD1 (6 bases). This CDR3 has 16 amino acids. CDR1 is SGHAT, CDR2 FQNNGV, per germline. Between the trimmed V and J ends, which lost 5 bases and 0 bases, there was a span of 17 bases. CDR3 in amino acids: CASSQNRERSSYEQYF. For the CDR3, the DNA is TGTGCCAGCAGCCAGAACAGGGAAAGGAGCTCCTACGAGCAGTACTTC.

This clone was seen a single time. The rearrangement joins TRBV19 to TRBJ2-5; 9 positions agree with TRBD1. CDR1 and CDR2 from the germline V gene are LNHDA and SQIVND (reference sequence). The CDR3 length is 16 residues. V shed 4 bases, J shed 4 bases, and the junction held 10 bases outside the gene matches. Written as DNA, the CDR3 is TGTGCCAGTAGTAGGGGACAGGGAAGGGCTCGAGAGACCCAGTACTTC. Its translation is CASSRGQGRARETQYF.

The chain combines TRBV14 with TRBJ2-1, with D maybe TRBD2 (6 bases). Deletions cut 4 bases from V and 3 bases from J, with 16 bases between. The CDR3 runs 16 residues. Germline V gene lookup returns CDR1 SGHDN and CDR2 FVKESK. In DNA, the CDR3 is TGTGCCAGCAGCCCTCAGGGTAGCGGACGCTACAATGAGCAGTTCTTC. Translating gives CASSPQGSGRYNEQFF.